This TCR beta chain derives from a study of T cell repertoires in cytomegalovirus infection. Looking at the study overall: Matching HLA type, along with CMV infection, was indicated by public TCR beta signatures.

MiXCR, run by TCRdb on the reads, gives a single entry per CDR3 protein. The profile covers approximately 770,000 distinct CDR3 sequences, with roughly 28% appearing a single time and roughly 13% taken by the ten largest. As for this clonotype: Its antigen is not identified.

The CDR3 spans 16 residues. The germline V gene encodes CDR1 MNHEY and CDR2 SVGAGI. With V trimmed by 4 bases and J by 4 bases, 5 bases remained unmatched. The sample was cultured CD8+ T cells from PBMCs, taken from culture after CMV antigen stimulation. This rearrangement joins TRBV6-5 to TRBJ2-1; 12 positions agree with TRBD1. This clonotype was sampled from a human donor in good health (CMV status not recorded). Some clones in this sample may be carry-over from other donors' samples. CDR3 residues: CASSCGDRGRYNEQFF. The CDR3 region has the DNA TGTGCCAGCAGTTGCGGGGACAGGGGGCGGTACAATGAGCAGTTCTTC.